Shown below are 10 T cell receptor beta chains from a single sample sequenced in a study of radiation and T cells in renal cell carcinoma. Documented time point: blood 2 weeks post-SBRT. Treatment defined: 15 Gy SBRT to primary tumor, nephrectomy 4 weeks later. Repertoires were generated with immunoSEQ multiplex PCR, while TCRdb's copy carries only in-frame clones and drops some. The sample yields roughly 150,000 clones, about 91% seen once. The material was blood, obtained from a patient whose treatment included radiotherapy and nephrectomy. The receptors shown here come from a woman aged 45-65 years with renal cell carcinoma.

Here the CDR3 DNA reads TGTGCCAGCAGCGTAGGGGGCCCTAGTAATTCACCCCTCCACTTT. Protein sequence: CASSVGGPSNSPLHF. V gene TRBV9 combines with J gene TRBJ1-6, with D possibly matching TRBD1 (5 bases). This CDR3 has 15 residues. Germline lookup yields CDR1 SGDLS and CDR2 YYNGEE. Deletions cut 0 bases from V and 6 bases from J, with 10 bases between.

This chain joins TRBV25-1 and TRBJ2-7; 8 bases match TRBD2. V was clipped by 2 bases and J by 5 bases; unmatched bases: 8. The CDR3 is 15 residues long. CDR1 is MGHDK, CDR2 SYGVNS, per germline. The CDR3 here is CASSEPGLVSHEQYF. The CDR3 nucleotides are TGTGCCAGCAGTGAACCGGGACTAGTATCTCACGAGCAGTACTTC.

The chain carries TRBV6-6 and TRBJ1-4, with D possibly matching TRBD1 (5 bases). V was pared by 5 bases and J by 5 bases, with 18 bases between. Germline CDR1 and CDR2: MNHNY and SVGAGI (reference sequence). This CDR3 contains 16 residues. In nucleotides, the CDR3 is TGTGCCAGCAGTCGATCACCGGGACTGACGAATGAAAAACTGTTTTTT. Translated: CASSRSPGLTNEKLFF.

This sequence joins TRBV9 and TRBJ2-5, with TRBD1 identical over 7 bases. Germline V gives CDR1 SGDLS, CDR2 YYNGEE. The CDR3 is made up of 15 amino acids. The J segment lost 2 bases and the V segment lost 4 bases, leaving 8 bases of the junction unmatched. CDR3: CASSSPRQGQETQYF. DNA of the CDR3: TGTGCCAGCAGCTCACCCCGACAGGGTCAAGAGACCCAGTACTTC.

The CDR3 here is CASSPIGTGELRKLFF. In nucleotides, the CDR3 is TGTGCCAGCAGCCCCATTGGGACAGGGGAATTGCGGAAACTGTTTTTT. The chain combines TRBV7-6 with TRBJ1-4; 10 nucleotides line up with TRBD1. The CDR3 loop spans 16 amino acids. After removal of 5 bases from V and 11 bases from J, the junction contained 14 bases not matched to a gene. The germline V gene has CDR1 SGHVS and CDR2 FNYEAQ.

V usage is TRBV2 and J usage is TRBJ2-5; D is possibly TRBD2 (5 bases). V lost 4 bases and J 5 bases, leaving 11 bases between the germline ends. The CDR3 runs 13 residues. Looked up from germline, CDR1 is SNHLY and CDR2 is FYNNEI. As DNA, the CDR3 is TGTGCCAGCAGTGGACACGGGGTGGAGACCCAGTACTTC. Protein product: CASSGHGVETQYF.

The V call is TRBV13, the J call TRBJ2-2; 7 bases fit TRBD1. CDR1 and CDR2 (germline): PRHDT, FYEKMQ (reference sequence). The length of the CDR3 is 17 residues. V gave up 5 bases and J gave up 5 bases; unmatched junction bases: 14. This CDR3 reads CASSQMGRRGTTGELFF. The CDR3 DNA reads TGTGCCAGCAGCCAAATGGGTCGCAGGGGGACGACCGGGGAGCTGTTTTTT.

The chain employs TRBV18 and TRBJ1-4, with a possible D match to TRBD1 (5 bases). CDR3 length equals 15 residues. The germline V and J ends were trimmed by 9 bases and 5 bases, with 19 bases remaining between them. Germline CDR1 and CDR2: KGHSH and LQKENI. The DNA of the CDR3 is TGTGCCAGAAATAGCTACAGGTGGTCAAATGAAAAACTGTTTTTT. The encoded protein is CARNSYRWSNEKLFF.

In this sample, this clone turned up once. The chain carries TRBV9 and TRBJ2-7; 9 bases align to TRBD1. Per germline, CDR1 SGDLS and CDR2 YYNGEE. The CDR3 totals 13 residues. Trimming took 6 bases from V and 7 from J; bases not matched to a gene: 8. The DNA for the CDR3 is TGTGCCAGCAACGGACAGGGGACCGGGGAGCAGTACTTC. Translated: CASNGQGTGEQYF.

This clone showed up just once. CDR3 DNA: TGTGCCAGCAGCTTTGGGGGGGGAACTAATGAAAAACTGTTTTTT. The encoded protein is CASSFGGGTNEKLFF. The rearrangement joins TRBV5-4 to TRBJ1-4, with D perhaps TRBD1 (5 bases). The CDR3 runs to 15 residues. In germline, CDR1 is SGHNT, CDR2 YYREEE (reference sequence). The ends were cut back, 2 bases at V and 1 base at J, with 9 bases in the middle.